What follows describes a single T cell receptor beta chain. The entry originates in a study of T cell changes during pregnancy in multiple sclerosis. Libraries were prepared by immunoSEQ multiplex PCR; TCRdb keeps only in-frame clonotypes and omits some of them. The sample includes 70,000 to 100,000 clones, around 92% of them seen just once. The TCR was taken from a female donor with multiple sclerosis, enrolled in a pregnancy study. The starting material was peripheral blood, obtained in the third trimester of pregnancy.

CDR3 region: CASSSLHRGTEAFF. The CDR3, as DNA: TGTGCCAGCAGTTCTCTTCACAGGGGGACTGAAGCTTTCTTT. The V gene is TRBV28, the J gene TRBJ1-1; the match to TRBD1 covers 8 bases. Germline CDR1 and CDR2: MDHEN and SYDVKM. This CDR3 has 14 amino acids. With 4 bases clipped from V and 5 bases from J, the junction kept 6 bases outside the gene matches.